This paragraph reports one T cell receptor beta chain. This specimen belongs to a study of control samples from healthy donors and cancer patients. Profiling relied on immunoSEQ multiplex PCR, and the TCRdb table lists in-frame clones only, not all of them. This table has 160,000 or so clones, approximately 94% appearing once. CDR3 length: 16 residues. Unmatched junction bases numbered 12, after V lost 6 bases and J lost 6 bases. The V gene's germline CDR1 is SQVTM and CDR2 ANQGSEA. The sequence derives from a man between 60 and 75 years old with colorectal cancer. V gene TRBV29-1 combines with J gene TRBJ1-4, with TRBD1 matching 11 bases. Material for sequencing was PBMCs. The CDR3 sequence is CSVHPGTGGGDEKLFF. The DNA of the CDR3 is TGCAGCGTCCACCCAGGGACAGGGGGAGGGGATGAAAAACTGTTTTTT.